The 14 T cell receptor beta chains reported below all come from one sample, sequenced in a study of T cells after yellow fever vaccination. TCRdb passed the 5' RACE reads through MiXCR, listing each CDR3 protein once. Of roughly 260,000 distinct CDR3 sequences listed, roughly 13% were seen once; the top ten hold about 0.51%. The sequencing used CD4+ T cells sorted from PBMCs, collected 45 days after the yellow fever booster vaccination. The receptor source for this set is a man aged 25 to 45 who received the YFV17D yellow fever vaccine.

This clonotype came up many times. CDR3 region: CASSPNTGELFF. The DNA of the CDR3 is TGTGCCAGCAGCCCAAACACCGGGGAGCTGTTTTTT. The V call is TRBV18, the J call TRBJ2-2; no clear D. From germline, CDR1 is KGHSH and CDR2 LQKENI. The CDR3 totals 12 residues. V lost 8 bases and J 2 bases, leaving 6 bases between the germline ends.

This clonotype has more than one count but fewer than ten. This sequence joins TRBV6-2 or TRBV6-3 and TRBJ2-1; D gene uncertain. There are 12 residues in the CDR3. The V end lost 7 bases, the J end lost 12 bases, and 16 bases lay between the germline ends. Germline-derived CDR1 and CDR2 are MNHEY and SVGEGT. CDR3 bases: TGTGCCAGCAACGGCCCCCTATTCGGGCAGTTCTTC. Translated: CASNGPLFGQFF.

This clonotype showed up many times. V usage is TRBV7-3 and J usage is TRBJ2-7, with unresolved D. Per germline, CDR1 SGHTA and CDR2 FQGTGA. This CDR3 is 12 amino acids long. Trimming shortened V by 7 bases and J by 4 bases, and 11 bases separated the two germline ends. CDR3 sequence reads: CASMVPKYEQYF. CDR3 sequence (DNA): TGTGCCAGCATGGTTCCGAAGTACGAGCAGTACTTC.

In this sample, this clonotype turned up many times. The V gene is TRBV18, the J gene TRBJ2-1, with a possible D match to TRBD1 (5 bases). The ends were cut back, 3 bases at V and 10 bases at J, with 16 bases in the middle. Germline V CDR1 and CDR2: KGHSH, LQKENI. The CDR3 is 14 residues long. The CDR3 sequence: CASSPSSQGEEQFF. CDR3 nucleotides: TGTGCCAGCTCACCTTCTTCTCAGGGCGAAGAGCAGTTCTTC.

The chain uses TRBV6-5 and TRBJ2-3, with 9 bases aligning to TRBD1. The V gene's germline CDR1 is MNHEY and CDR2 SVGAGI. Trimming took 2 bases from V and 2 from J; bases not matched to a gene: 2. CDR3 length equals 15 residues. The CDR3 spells CASSYRTGVTDTQYF. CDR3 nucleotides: TGTGCCAGCAGTTACAGGACAGGGGTCACAGATACGCAGTATTTT.

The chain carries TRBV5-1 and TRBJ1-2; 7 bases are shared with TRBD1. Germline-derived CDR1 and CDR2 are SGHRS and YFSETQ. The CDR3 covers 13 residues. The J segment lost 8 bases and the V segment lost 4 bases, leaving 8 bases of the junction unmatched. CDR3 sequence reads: CASSPGQLIGYTF. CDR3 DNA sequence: TGCGCCAGCAGCCCGGGACAGCTAATCGGCTACACCTTC.

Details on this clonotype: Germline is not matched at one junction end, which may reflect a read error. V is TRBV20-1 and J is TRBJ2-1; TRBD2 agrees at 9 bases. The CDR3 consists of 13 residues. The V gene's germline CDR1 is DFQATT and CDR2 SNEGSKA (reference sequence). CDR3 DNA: TGCAGTCCTAGGACTAGCGCATACAATGAGCAGTTCTTC. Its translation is CSPRTSAYNEQFF.

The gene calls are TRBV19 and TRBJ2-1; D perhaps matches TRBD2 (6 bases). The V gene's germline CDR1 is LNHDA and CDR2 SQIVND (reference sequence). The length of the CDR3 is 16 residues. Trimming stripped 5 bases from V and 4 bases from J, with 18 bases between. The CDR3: CASSGQGGVGYNEQFF. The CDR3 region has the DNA TGTGCCAGTAGTGGGCAGGGAGGCGTCGGATACAATGAGCAGTTCTTC.

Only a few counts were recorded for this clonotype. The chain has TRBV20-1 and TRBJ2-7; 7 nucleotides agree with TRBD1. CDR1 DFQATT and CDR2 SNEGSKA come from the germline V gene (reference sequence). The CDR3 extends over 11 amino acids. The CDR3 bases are TGCAGCACCGGGACAGACTACGAGCAGTACTTC. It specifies CSTGTDYEQYF.

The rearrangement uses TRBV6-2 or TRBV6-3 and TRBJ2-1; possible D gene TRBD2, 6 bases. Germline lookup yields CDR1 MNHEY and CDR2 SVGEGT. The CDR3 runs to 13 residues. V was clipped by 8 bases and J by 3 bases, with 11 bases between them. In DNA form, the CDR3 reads TGTGCCAGCCGGTTGGGGGGCTACAATGAGCAGTTCTTC. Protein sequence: CASRLGGYNEQFF.

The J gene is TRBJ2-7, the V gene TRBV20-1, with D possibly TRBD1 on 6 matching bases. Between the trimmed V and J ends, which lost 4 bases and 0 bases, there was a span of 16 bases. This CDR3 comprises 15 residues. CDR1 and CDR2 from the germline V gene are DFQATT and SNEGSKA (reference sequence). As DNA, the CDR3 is TGCAGTGCTACGACCGGGACATCCACCTCCTACGAGCAGTACTTC. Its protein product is CSATTGTSTSYEQYF.

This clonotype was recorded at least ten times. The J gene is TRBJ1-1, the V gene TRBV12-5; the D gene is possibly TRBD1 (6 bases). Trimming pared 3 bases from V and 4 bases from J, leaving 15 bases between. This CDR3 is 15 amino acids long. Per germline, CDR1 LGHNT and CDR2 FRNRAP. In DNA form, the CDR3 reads TGTGCTAGTGGTTTAGTCCAGGGACACCTCACTGAAGCTTTCTTT. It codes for CASGLVQGHLTEAFF.

CDR3 sequence (DNA): TGTGCCAGCTGCCCCAAGAACGGGGGGTTGGTATGCGAGCAGTACTTC. It translates to CASCPKNGGLVCEQYF. This chain connects TRBV27 to TRBJ2-7, with TRBD2 matching 7 bases. The CDR3 loop spans 16 amino acids. The germline gives CDR1 MNHEY, CDR2 SMNVEV (reference sequence). V gave up 8 bases and J gave up 6 bases; unmatched junction bases: 19.

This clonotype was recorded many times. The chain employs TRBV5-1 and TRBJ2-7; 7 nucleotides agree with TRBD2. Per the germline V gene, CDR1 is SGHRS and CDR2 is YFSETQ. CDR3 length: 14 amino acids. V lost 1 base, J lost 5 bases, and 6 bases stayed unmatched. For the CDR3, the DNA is TGCGCCAGCAGCTTGTGGGGCGGGAGTGACGAGCAGTACTTC. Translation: CASSLWGGSDEQYF.